These T cell receptor beta chains were read from a single sample in a study of response to subunit inactivated influenza vaccine. TCRdb processed the RT-PCR reads anew with MiXCR; each CDR3 protein has one entry. The sample records about 610,000 distinct CDR3 sequences, about 15% being singletons. This specimen consisted of PBMCs from blood, obtained approximately 13 days after vaccination. The receptors shown here come from a man aged 50-60 years who received an inactivated influenza vaccine. Both conserved end residues are part of each CDR3. D genes are given only for firm matches. Clone sizes are given selectively: once, few, many, or a class where the clone is expanded.

clone_size	j_call	v_call	d_call	cdr3_nt	cdr3_aa
-	TRBJ1-3	TRBV7-2	-	TGTGCCAGCAGCTTAATTTCATACGGAAACACCATATATTTT	CASSLISYGNTIYF
-	TRBJ2-3	TRBV25-1	-	TGTGCCAGCAGGCCCTACACAGATACGCAGTATTTT	CASRPYTDTQYF
few	TRBJ1-2	TRBV6-1	-	TGTGCCAGCAGTGGGGTCGGGGGTGCTGGCTACACCTTC	CASSGVGGAGYTF
few	TRBJ2-1	TRBV29-1	-	TGCAGCGTTGAAGATCCGGGCAATGAGCAGTTCTTC	CSVEDPGNEQFF
few	TRBJ1-1	TRBV6-1	-	TGTGCCAGCAGTGAAGGGGCAGATACTGAAGCTTTCTTT	CASSEGADTEAFF
few	TRBJ2-1	TRBV20-1	-	TGCAGTGCTAGATTTGACAATGAGCAGTTCTTC	CSARFDNEQFF
-	TRBJ2-5	TRBV18	-	TGTGCCAGCTCACCAGCTTCTCACGGGCAGGGGAAAGAGACCCAGTACTTC	CASSPASHGQGKETQYF
many	TRBJ2-3	TRBV6-1	TRBD1	TGTGCCAGCAGTTGGACCGGGACAGGCACAGATACGCAGTATTTT	CASSWTGTGTDTQYF
few	TRBJ1-2	TRBV5-6	-	TGTGCCAGCAGCTTGAGTGAAACTGGCTACACCTTC	CASSLSETGYTF
-	TRBJ2-7	TRBV7-2	-	TGTGCCAGCAGCTTAGTTGGCGGGAATCCCTACGAGCAGTACTTC	CASSLVGGNPYEQYF
few	TRBJ2-7	TRBV3-1	-	TGTGCCAGCAGCCCGTTGGGGGGACACGAGCAGTACTTC	CASSPLGGHEQYF
-	TRBJ2-7	TRBV6-2/TRBV6-3	-	TGTGCCAGCAGTTACGTTGGGGACCGTATTTGGCAGCAGTACTTC	CASSYVGDRIWQQYF
few	TRBJ2-5	TRBV20-1	-	TGCAGTGCTAGAGGGTCGGGGGACCTCCAAGAGACCCAGTACTTC	CSARGSGDLQETQYF
-	TRBJ2-4	TRBV4-3	-	TGCGCCAGCAGCCAAGATGTTGTGGATTTCACTCAGTACTTC	CASSQDVVDFTQYF
-	TRBJ2-1	TRBV7-3	TRBD2	TGTGCCAGCAGCTCCCCCACTAGCGGGAGGGCCTACAATGAGCAGTTCTTC	CASSSPTSGRAYNEQFF
-	TRBJ2-7	TRBV24-1	-	TGTGCCACCAGTGCTAGTAGGCGGGGCGAGCAGTACTTC	CATSASRRGEQYF
-	TRBJ2-1	TRBV4-3	-	TGCGCCAGCAGCCCGGACTCTGGAGGACTCTACAATGAGCAGTTCTTC	CASSPDSGGLYNEQFF
few	TRBJ1-1	TRBV5-1	-	TGCGCCAGCAGCCTCCCCCCGGGTCTAGGGAACACTGAAGCTTTCTTT	CASSLPPGLGNTEAFF
-	TRBJ2-2	TRBV4-3	-	TGCGCCAGCAGCCATCGTCTAGAGAACACCGGGGAGCTGTTTTTT	CASSHRLENTGELFF
few	TRBJ2-5	TRBV7-2	-	TGTGCCAGCAGCTTAGCCGGAACAAGACAAGAGACCCAGTACTTC	CASSLAGTRQETQYF
few	TRBJ1-4	TRBV7-9	-	TGTGCCAGCAGCTTATCATTCGGGAGTAATGAAAAACTGTTTTTT	CASSLSFGSNEKLFF
-	TRBJ2-5	TRBV28	-	TGTGCCACAGTAGGGGGGGCCCAAGAGACCCAGTACTTC	CATVGGAQETQYF
-	TRBJ1-1	TRBV18	-	TGTGCCAGCTCACTAGAACAGGGATGGGACACTGAAGCTTTCTTT	CASSLEQGWDTEAFF
few	TRBJ2-7	TRBV7-9	-	TGTGCCAGCAGCTTAGGTAACCACGAGCAGTACTTC	CASSLGNHEQYF
few	TRBJ2-3	TRBV11-2	-	TGTGCCAGCAGCCCCCGTTCCGCAGGAGGAGATACGCAGTATTTT	CASSPRSAGGDTQYF
few	TRBJ1-5	TRBV7-2	-	TGTGCCAGCAGCTTAAGGTCGGGGGTCAGCAATCAGCCCCAGCATTTT	CASSLRSGVSNQPQHF
once	TRBJ2-1	TRBV7-3	TRBD1	TGTGCCAGCAGCTACGGGACAGGGTCCAATGAGCAGTTCTTC	CASSYGTGSNEQFF
-	TRBJ1-1	TRBV29-1	-	TGCAGCGTTTTGCGGAACACTGAAGCTTTCTTT	CSVLRNTEAFF
-	TRBJ1-5	TRBV20-1	-	TGCAGTGCTAGAGATCCGGCAGGGGTTCAGCCCCAGCATTTT	CSARDPAGVQPQHF
few	TRBJ2-1	TRBV20-1	TRBD2	TGCAGTGTTTTACTAGCGGGGGAAGGCAGGCAGTTCTTC	CSVLLAGEGRQFF
few	TRBJ2-3	TRBV4-3	TRBD2	TGCGCCAGCAGCCAAGTTTTGACTAGCGCAAATACGCAGTATTTT	CASSQVLTSANTQYF
-	TRBJ2-2	TRBV7-8	-	TGTGCCAGCAGCCCCCCCCCAGCGGGGAACACCGGGGAGCTGTTTTTT	CASSPPPAGNTGELFF
few	TRBJ2-1	TRBV7-2	TRBD2	TGTGCCAGCAGCGTTAGCGGGGGGGCCTCCTCTGAGCAGTTCTTC	CASSVSGGASSEQFF
few	TRBJ1-3	TRBV7-9	-	TGTGTCCTTCTCGAAGGGTATGGAAACACCATATATTTT	CVLLEGYGNTIYF
many	TRBJ2-5	TRBV10-3	-	TGTGCCATCAGTGAGAACTTTCAAGAGACCCAGTACTTC	CAISENFQETQYF
-	TRBJ2-7	TRBV20-1	TRBD2	TGCAGTGCTAGAAGGTCTAGCGGGAGGCCCTACGAGCAGTACTTC	CSARRSSGRPYEQYF
-	TRBJ2-2	TRBV5-1	-	TGCGCCAGCAGCTTGGTGGCGGGTTACACCGGGGAGCTGTTTTTT	CASSLVAGYTGELFF
many	TRBJ2-1	TRBV12-3/TRBV12-4	-	TGTGCCAGCAGTTTATCGCAGGTTGTCCGCAATGAGCAGTTCTTC	CASSLSQVVRNEQFF
-	TRBJ2-5	TRBV5-1	TRBD2	TGCGCCAGCAGCTACGGGGGGGAAGAGACCCAGTACTTC	CASSYGGEETQYF
-	TRBJ2-7	TRBV6-2/TRBV6-3	TRBD2	TGTGCCAGCAGTCTAAGCGGGGCCATCGGGGAGCAGTACTTC	CASSLSGAIGEQYF
few	TRBJ2-1	TRBV2	-	TGTGCCAGCAGTTCCTCGTCCGGGGCCCAGTTCTTC	CASSSSSGAQFF
many	TRBJ1-5	TRBV4-1	-	TGCGCCAGCAGCCAAGCGGAATATAGCAATCAGCCCCAGCATTTT	CASSQAEYSNQPQHF
-	TRBJ1-2	TRBV4-3	-	TGCGCCAGCAGCCAAGATGAGGCAACGCTTAACTATGGCTACACCTTC	CASSQDEATLNYGYTF
few	TRBJ2-7	TRBV11-2	TRBD2	TGTGCCAGCAGCTATTTAGCGGGAGTGCTCTACGAGCAGTACTTC	CASSYLAGVLYEQYF
-	TRBJ2-7	TRBV7-8	-	TGTGCCAGCAGCTCAAGGTTGGGACGTAAGTCCTTC	CASSSRLGRKSF
few	TRBJ1-3	TRBV18	-	TGTGCCAGCTCACCTCAGGCGAGGGTAGTATCTGGAAACACCATATATTTT	CASSPQARVVSGNTIYF
many	TRBJ1-3	TRBV20-1	-	TGCAGTGCTAGACCCCCCGGCGCCTTGGGGAACACCATATATTTT	CSARPPGALGNTIYF
few	TRBJ2-1	TRBV28	-	TGTGCCAGCAGTTTAGGCGAGACCCTCCCCACCTACAATGAGCAGTTCTTC	CASSLGETLPTYNEQFF
-	TRBJ2-6	TRBV7-2	-	TGTGCCAGCAGCATAGGAAGCTCTGGGGCCAACGTCCTGACTTTC	CASSIGSSGANVLTF
few	TRBJ1-1	TRBV20-1	TRBD1	TGCAGCCCCCGGGACAGGGGATTCTTT	CSPRDRGFF
few	TRBJ1-4	TRBV12-3/TRBV12-4	-	TGTGCCAGCAGTTCCCGACAGAAGGGGAAACTGTTTTTT	CASSSRQKGKLFF
-	TRBJ1-5	TRBV29-1	TRBD1	TGCAGCGTGGCCGATAACAGGGGCGCTCAGCCCCAGCATTTT	CSVADNRGAQPQHF
many	TRBJ2-3	TRBV2	-	TGTGCCAGCAAGAACGGCCACCCAATCAACACAGATACGCAGTATTTT	CASKNGHPINTDTQYF